There are many counts of the clone carrying this T cell receptor beta chain. The data originate from a study of T cells in Graves' hyperthyroidism and ophthalmopathy. Amplified TCR beta CDR3 regions came from RNA transcripts. Primed by the HTBI set, a first-round RT-PCR was run on the TCR CDR3. A single record per CDR3 protein comes from TCRdb applying MiXCR to the multiplex PCR reads. The data contain about 290,000 distinct CDR3 sequences, roughly a fifth of them seen just once; the ten biggest clones take up roughly 39%. Per germline, CDR1 SGHRS and CDR2 YFSETQ. V shed 0 bases and J 7 bases; nucleotides not matched to a gene: 2. The CDR3 has 15 amino acids.

The J gene is TRBJ2-1, the V gene TRBV5-1; TRBD2 agrees at 12 bases. Sequencing input: blood. The clonotype comes from a man aged 45 to 65 with Graves' ophthalmopathy. CDR3 loop: CASSLAGTSGNEQFF. The CDR3 DNA reads TGCGCCAGCAGCTTGGCCGGGACTAGCGGGAATGAGCAGTTCTTC.